The 21 T cell receptor beta chains in this list originate from one sample, sequenced in a study of monozygotic twins with inflammatory bowel disease. One entry per CDR3 protein, without DNA, is what TCRdb gives after re-calling the 5' RACE reads. The sample shows some 200,000 distinct CDR3 sequences, and 1.6% sits with its ten largest clones. Sample: blood. These receptors were collected from a human donor with ulcerative colitis or Crohn's disease, or a healthy co-twin of an affected twin (not recorded which).

The chain couples TRBV5-1 to TRBJ1-1; TCRdb calls TRBD1, which cannot be checked without DNA. The V gene's germline CDR1 is SGHRS and CDR2 YFSETQ. This CDR3 region has 15 residues. CDR3 protein: CASRRDSSAWGEAFF.

V usage is TRBV6-5 and J usage is TRBJ1-5; TCRdb picks TRBD1, but there is no DNA to check that call. In germline, CDR1 is MNHEY, CDR2 SVGAGI. The CDR3 sequence is 16 residues long. The CDR3: CASSPLGQRINQPQHF.

The chain is built from TRBV12-3 or TRBV12-4 and TRBJ2-1. There are 12 residues in the CDR3. This CDR3 reads CASSPDFHEQFF.

The gene calls are TRBV12-3 or TRBV12-4 and TRBJ2-1; the TRBD1 assignment by TCRdb is unverifiable without DNA. The CDR3 length is 13 residues. Here the CDR3 reads CASSRTGSDEQFF.

The chain is built from TRBV5-1 and TRBJ2-3; with no DNA, the TCRdb D assignment of TRBD1 cannot be verified. The CDR3 has 14 residues. From germline, CDR1 is SGHRS and CDR2 YFSETQ. The chain's CDR3 is CASSLTGGSDTQYF.

The chain employs TRBV5-5 and TRBJ1-2; the TCRdb D gene call, TRBD1, has no DNA to confirm it. Germline-derived CDR1 and CDR2 are SGHKS and YYEKEE (reference sequence). This CDR3 is 14 amino acids long. The chain's CDR3 is CASSPRVQENGYTF.

The chain is built from TRBV21-1 and TRBJ2-1. TRBV21-1 constitutes a pseudogene. The CDR3 length is 13 residues. This CDR3 is CAREVSSYNEQFF.

The chain recombines TRBV20-1 with TRBJ1-3; TCRdb reports TRBD1, a call that lacks DNA to check it against. The germline CDR1 and CDR2 sequences are DFQATT and SNEGSKA (reference sequence). This CDR3 comprises 16 residues. The chain's CDR3 is CSARGTGADFGNTIYF.

The chain links TRBV5-5 to TRBJ2-2; TCRdb outputs TRBD1, but without DNA this stays unchecked. CDR1 is SGHKS, CDR2 YYEKEE, per germline (reference sequence). The length of the CDR3 is 16 residues. CDR3 sequence: CASTPQGMAPTGELFF.

The rearrangement links TRBV5-1 to TRBJ1-2. Germline lookup yields CDR1 SGHRS and CDR2 YFSETQ. CDR3 length: 14 residues. The CDR3: CASSREGLNYGYTF. The variable domain in full, with the rest retrieved from reference TRBV5-1 and TRBJ1-2, is KAGVTQTPRYLIKTRGQQVTLSCSPISGHRSVSWYQQTPGQGLQFLFEYFSETQRNKGNFPGRFSGRQFSNSRSEMNVSTLELGDSALYLCASSREGLNYGYTFGSGTRLTVV.

The chain couples TRBV5-1 to TRBJ1-5; the D call from TCRdb, TRBD1, cannot be confirmed without DNA. CDR1 and CDR2 from the germline V gene are SGHRS and YFSETQ. CDR3 length equals 15 residues. CDR3 sequence reads: CASSFRGEANQPQHF.

The chain has TRBV3-1 and TRBJ1-1; TCRdb selects TRBD1, and the lack of DNA leaves this call unchecked. Germline CDR1 LGHDT, CDR2 YNNKEL (reference sequence). The CDR3 has 13 amino acids. The CDR3 region is CASSQGTAAEAFF.

The genes are TRBV5-6 and TRBJ1-1; TCRdb outputs TRBD1, but without DNA this stays unchecked. The CDR3 spans 14 residues. Germline CDR1 SGHDT, CDR2 YYEEEE. The CDR3 sequence: CASSLNGAKGEAFF.

The V gene is TRBV20-1, the J gene TRBJ2-3; without DNA, the TCRdb call of TRBD2 cannot be checked. Germline CDR1 reads DFQATT; CDR2 reads SNEGSKA (reference sequence). This CDR3 is 16 amino acids long. CDR3 sequence reads: CSARDEKRGGTDTQYF.

CDR3 sequence reads: CASSFSGAGNEQFF. This rearrangement joins TRBV7-2 to TRBJ2-1; TCRdb outputs TRBD1, but without DNA this stays unchecked. The length of the CDR3 is 14 residues. CDR1 and CDR2 from the germline V gene are SGHTA and FQGNSA. Full variable domain (missing parts from reference TRBV7-2 and TRBJ2-1): GAGVSQSPSNKVTEKGKDVELRCDPISGHTALYWYRQSLGQGLEFLIYFQGNSAPDKSGLPSDRFSAERTGGSVSTLTIQRTQQEDSAVYLCASSFSGAGNEQFFGPGTRLTVL.

The chain uses TRBV10-2 and TRBJ2-7; TCRdb's D gene call, TRBD2, goes unchecked for lack of DNA. The germline CDR1 and CDR2 sequences are WSHSY and SAAADI. The CDR3 extends over 12 amino acids. The CDR3 loop reads CATLGVDDEQYF.

The chain carries TRBV2 and TRBJ2-7; without DNA, the TCRdb call of TRBD1 cannot be checked. The CDR3 length is 15 residues. Per the germline V gene, CDR1 is SNHLY and CDR2 is FYNNEI. The CDR3 sequence is CASSQDRGRVWEQYF.

The V and J genes are TRBV20-1 and TRBJ2-1; TCRdb's D call of TRBD1 is untestable without DNA. The germline V gene encodes CDR1 DFQATT and CDR2 SNEGSKA (reference sequence). The CDR3 sequence is 12 residues long. Here the CDR3 reads CSAGRRVDELFF.

This chain uses TRBV12-3 or TRBV12-4 with TRBJ2-1. The CDR3 is made up of 12 amino acids. This CDR3 reads CASRVAVGEQFF.

The V and J genes are TRBV3-1 and TRBJ1-4; TCRdb proposes TRBD1, but this gene call is untestable without DNA. The CDR3 runs 16 residues. The V gene's germline CDR1 is LGHDT and CDR2 YNNKEL (reference sequence). This CDR3 is CASSQDFGTTNEKLFF.

V gene TRBV19 combines with J gene TRBJ1-3. The CDR3 runs to 15 residues. The germline gives CDR1 LNHDA, CDR2 SQIVND (reference sequence). The CDR3 sequence: CASSSMMWSGNTIYF.